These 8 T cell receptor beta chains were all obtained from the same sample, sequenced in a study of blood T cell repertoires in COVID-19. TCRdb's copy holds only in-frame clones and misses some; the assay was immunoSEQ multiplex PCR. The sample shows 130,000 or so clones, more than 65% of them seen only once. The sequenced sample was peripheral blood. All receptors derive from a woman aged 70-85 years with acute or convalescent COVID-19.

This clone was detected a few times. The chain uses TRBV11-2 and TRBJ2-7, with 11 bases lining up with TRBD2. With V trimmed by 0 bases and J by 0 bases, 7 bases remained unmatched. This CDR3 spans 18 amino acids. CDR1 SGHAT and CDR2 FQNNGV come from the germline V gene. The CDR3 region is CASSLDLAGGLSSYEQYF. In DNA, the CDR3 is TGTGCCAGCAGCTTAGATCTAGCGGGAGGCTTAAGCTCCTACGAGCAGTACTTC.

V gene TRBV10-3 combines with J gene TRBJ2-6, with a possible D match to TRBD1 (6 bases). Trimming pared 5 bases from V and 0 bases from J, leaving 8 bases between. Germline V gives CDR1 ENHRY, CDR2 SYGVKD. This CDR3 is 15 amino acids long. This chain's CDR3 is CAISTGLSGANVLTF. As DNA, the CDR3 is TGTGCCATCAGTACAGGGCTCTCTGGGGCCAACGTCCTGACTTTC.

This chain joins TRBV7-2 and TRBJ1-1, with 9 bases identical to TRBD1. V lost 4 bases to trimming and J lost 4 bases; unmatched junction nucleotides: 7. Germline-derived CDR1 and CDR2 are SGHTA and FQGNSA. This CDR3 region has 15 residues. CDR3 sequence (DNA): TGTGCCAGCAGCTCTACTACAGGGGGCGTCACTGAAGCTTTCTTT. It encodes CASSSTTGGVTEAFF.

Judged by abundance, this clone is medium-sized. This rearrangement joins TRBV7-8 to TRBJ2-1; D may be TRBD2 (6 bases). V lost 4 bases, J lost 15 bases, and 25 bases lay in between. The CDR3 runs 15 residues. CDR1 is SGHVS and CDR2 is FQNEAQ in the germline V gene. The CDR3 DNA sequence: TGTGCCAGCAGCTCCGGAGGACCGGGGGTTTCCCACCCGTTCTTC. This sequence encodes CASSSGGPGVSHPFF.

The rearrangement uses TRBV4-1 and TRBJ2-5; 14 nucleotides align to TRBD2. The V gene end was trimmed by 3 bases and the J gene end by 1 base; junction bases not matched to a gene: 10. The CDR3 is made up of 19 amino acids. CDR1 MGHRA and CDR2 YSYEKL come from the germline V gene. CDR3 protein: CASSQTGTSGGGPQETQYF. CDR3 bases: TGCGCCAGCAGCCAGACCGGGACTAGCGGGGGTGGGCCCCAAGAGACCCAGTACTTC.

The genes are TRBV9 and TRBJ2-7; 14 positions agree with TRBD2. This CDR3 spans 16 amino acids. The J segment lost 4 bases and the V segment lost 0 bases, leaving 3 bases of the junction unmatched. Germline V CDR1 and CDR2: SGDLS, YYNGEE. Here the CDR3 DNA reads TGTGCCAGCAGCGTAGCCGGGACTAGCGGGAGTTACGAGCAGTACTTC. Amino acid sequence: CASSVAGTSGSYEQYF. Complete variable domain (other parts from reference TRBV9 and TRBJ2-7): DSGVTQTPKHLITATGQRVTLRCSPRSGDLSVYWYQQSLDQGLQFLIQYYNGEERAKGNILERFSAQQFPDLHSELNLSSLELGDSALYFCASSVAGTSGSYEQYFGPGTRLTVT.

As DNA, the CDR3 is TGTGCCAGCAGTTTAGAGGGCCTAGCAACAAAACTGTTTTTT. Its translation: CASSLEGLATKLFF. This chain connects TRBV27 to TRBJ1-4; D call uncertain. V was shortened by 2 bases and J by 10 bases, with 14 bases between the two germline ends. Germline-derived CDR1 and CDR2 are MNHEY and SMNVEV (reference sequence). There are 14 residues in the CDR3.

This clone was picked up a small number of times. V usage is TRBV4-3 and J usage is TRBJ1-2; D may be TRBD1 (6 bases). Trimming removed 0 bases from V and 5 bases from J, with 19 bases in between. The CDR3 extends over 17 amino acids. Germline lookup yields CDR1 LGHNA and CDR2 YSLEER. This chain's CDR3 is CASSQDVLGGQIYGYTF. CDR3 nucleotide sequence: TGCGCCAGCAGCCAAGATGTTTTGGGCGGACAGATTTATGGCTACACCTTC.